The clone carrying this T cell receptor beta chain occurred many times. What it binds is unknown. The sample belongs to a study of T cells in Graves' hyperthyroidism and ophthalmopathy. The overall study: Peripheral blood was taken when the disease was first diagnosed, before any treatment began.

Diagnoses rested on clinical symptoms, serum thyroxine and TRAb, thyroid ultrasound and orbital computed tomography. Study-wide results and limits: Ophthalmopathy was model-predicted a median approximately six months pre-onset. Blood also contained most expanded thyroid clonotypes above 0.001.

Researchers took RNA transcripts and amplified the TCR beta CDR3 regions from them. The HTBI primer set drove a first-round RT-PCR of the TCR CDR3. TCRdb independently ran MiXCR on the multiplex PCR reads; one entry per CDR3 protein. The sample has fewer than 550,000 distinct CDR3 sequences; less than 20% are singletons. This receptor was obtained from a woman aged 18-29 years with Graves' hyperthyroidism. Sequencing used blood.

CDR3 sequence (DNA): TGTGCCAGCAGTCCCCGGACTAGCCCAACCTACAATGAGCAGTTCTTC. Translated: CASSPRTSPTYNEQFF. This rearrangement joins TRBV28 to TRBJ2-1, with 8 positions matching TRBD2. This CDR3 is 16 amino acids long. Germline loops: CDR1 MDHEN, CDR2 SYDVKM. The V and J ends lost 5 bases and 2 bases, in that order; junction bases with no gene match: 8.